This TCR beta chain was retrieved from a study of lymphopenia after photon versus proton radiotherapy. Study observations and caveats: After lymphocyte nadir, photon-treated repertoires showed oligoclonal expansion, especially CD8+ Temra. Relative stability marked proton patients; photon patients lost diversity and naive cells. Better survival with proton therapy was suggested as possible, not demonstrated.

TCRdb's table, derived via immunoSEQ multiplex PCR, lists solely in-frame clones and lacks some. Of about 19,000 clones listed, about 93% are singletons. V was pared by 0 bases and J by 5 bases, with 17 bases between. This CDR3 is 16 amino acids long. CDR1 and CDR2 from the germline V gene are SGDLS and YYNGEE. Comments on this clone: Antigen specificity is unknown.

This material consisted of peripheral blood, taken from a patient treated with photon-based radiotherapy. The chain links TRBV9 to TRBJ1-1; D perhaps matches TRBD1 (6 bases). This clonotype was obtained from a man between 60 and 70 years old with pancreatic cancer. CDR3 sequence (DNA): TGTGCCAGCAGCGTAGCGCAGGGGAAGGGGAGGACTGAAGCTTTCTTT. This gives the protein CASSVAQGKGRTEAFF.